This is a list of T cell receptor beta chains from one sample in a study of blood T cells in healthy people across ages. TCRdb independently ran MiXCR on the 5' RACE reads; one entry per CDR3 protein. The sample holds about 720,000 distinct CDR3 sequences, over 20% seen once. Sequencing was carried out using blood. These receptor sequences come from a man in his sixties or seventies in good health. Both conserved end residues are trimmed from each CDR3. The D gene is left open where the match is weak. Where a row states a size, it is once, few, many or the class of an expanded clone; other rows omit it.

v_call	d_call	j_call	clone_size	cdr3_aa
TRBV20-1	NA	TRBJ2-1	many	SARDRTEQF
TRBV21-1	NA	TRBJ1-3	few	ASSSLDRISGNTIY
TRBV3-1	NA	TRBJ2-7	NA	ASSQDRRGSSYEQY
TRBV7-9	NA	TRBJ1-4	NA	ASSRVGGDLEKLF
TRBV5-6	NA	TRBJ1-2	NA	ASSSWGRFYGYT
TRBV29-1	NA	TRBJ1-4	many	SVMGGEKLF
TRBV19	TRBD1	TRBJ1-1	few	ASRLTGEGTEAF
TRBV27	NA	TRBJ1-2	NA	ASSFRPPYGYT
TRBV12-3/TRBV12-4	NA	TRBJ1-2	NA	ASSLTQIYGYT
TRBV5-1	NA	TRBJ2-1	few	ASSNPLLRDSYNEQF
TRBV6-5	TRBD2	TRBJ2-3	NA	ASSFASGRTQY
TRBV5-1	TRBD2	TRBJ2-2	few	ASSGKAGAITGELF
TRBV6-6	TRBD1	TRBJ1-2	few	ASSYAGTAYGYT
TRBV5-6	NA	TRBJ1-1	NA	ASSSSDRFAEAF
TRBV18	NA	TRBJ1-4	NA	ASSPGALEKLF
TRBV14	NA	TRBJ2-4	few	ASSQSGRGGPVNIQY
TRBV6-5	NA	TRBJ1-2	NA	ASRNGGGYGYT
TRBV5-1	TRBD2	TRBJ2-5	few	ASSSGLAGVQETQY
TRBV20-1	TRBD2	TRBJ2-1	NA	SAKGSGRLNEQF
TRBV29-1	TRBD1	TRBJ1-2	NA	SASPQGARGYT
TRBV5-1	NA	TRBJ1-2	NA	ASSLGRGLARANYGYT
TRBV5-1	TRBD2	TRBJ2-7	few	ASSLVQRGNYEQY
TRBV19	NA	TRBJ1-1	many	ASSLRDGYTEAF
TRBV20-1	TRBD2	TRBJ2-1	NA	SAASGNHVGEQF
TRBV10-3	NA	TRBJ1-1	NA	AISEKGRGNAEAF
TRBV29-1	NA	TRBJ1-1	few	SATSPGDGAF
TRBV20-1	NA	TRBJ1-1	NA	SARQPGAEAF
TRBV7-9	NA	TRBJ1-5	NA	ASSLSGGQNQPQH
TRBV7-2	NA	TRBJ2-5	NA	ASSLAISAASETQY
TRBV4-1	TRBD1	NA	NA	ASSLYTQQGDEQF
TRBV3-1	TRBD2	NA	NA	ASSRFRLAGAPYNEQF
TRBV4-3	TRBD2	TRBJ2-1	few	ASSQDVLASYNEQF
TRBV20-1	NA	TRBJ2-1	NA	SARGVNEQF
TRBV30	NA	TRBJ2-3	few	AWSRGTDTQY
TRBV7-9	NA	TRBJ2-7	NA	ASSFIADEQY
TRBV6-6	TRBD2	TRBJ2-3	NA	ASSTGGSDTQY
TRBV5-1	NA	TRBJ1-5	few	ASSLSPGMRDQPQH
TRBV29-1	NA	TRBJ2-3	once	SVTTDLVTDTQY
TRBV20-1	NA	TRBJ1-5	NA	SARNSNQPQH
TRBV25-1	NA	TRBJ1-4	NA	ASSDGGTFDEKLF
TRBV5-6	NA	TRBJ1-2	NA	ASSAGLSYGYT
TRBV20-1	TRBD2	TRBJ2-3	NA	SATRLAGRTDTQY
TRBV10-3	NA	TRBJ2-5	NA	AISFRLQETQY
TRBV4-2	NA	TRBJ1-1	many	ASSQGGHTEAF
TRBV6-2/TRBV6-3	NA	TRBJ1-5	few	ASSPRAQTGYQPQH
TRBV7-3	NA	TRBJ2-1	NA	ASSLTRIATNNEQF